These 32 T cell receptor beta chains were sequenced from one sample in a study of regulatory T cells in long-lasting Graves disease. Time point described: newly diagnosed GD, antithyroid drugs for less than 3 months. Extracted RNA from PBMCs served as the source of the TCR library. CDR3-region Arm-PCR and iRepertoire HTBI primers produced the TCR beta libraries. Via MiXCR, TCRdb re-called the multiplex PCR reads, giving one row per CDR3 protein. Among 530,000 or so distinct CDR3 sequences listed, about 14% were seen once. These data were also reused for a study on T cells in Graves' hyperthyroidism and ophthalmopathy.

Source: peripheral blood mononuclear cells (PBMCs), taken at new diagnosis, from a patient treated with antithyroid drugs. The receptor set was obtained from a man younger than 45 with Graves disease.

A remark on this clonotype: The CDR3 ends on some other residue instead of the conserved phenylalanine or tryptophan, so this is likely a read error. In nucleotides, the CDR3 is TGCAGTGCTAGAATTCCGGCTAGCGGGACGCCTGGAGGCCTCTACGAGCAGTACCTC. Amino acids: CSARIPASGTPGGLYEQYL. This rearrangement joins TRBV20-1 to TRBJ2-7; TRBD2 aligns across 9 bases. CDR3 size: 19 residues. Losses at the gene ends were 2 bases for V and 3 bases for J; bases not matched to a gene: 20. CDR1 and CDR2 from the germline V gene are DFQATT and SNEGSKA (reference sequence).

This clonotype was seen repeatedly, ten times or more. The CDR3 DNA reads as TGTGCCAGCAGTGGGGAGGGGACCGACTACAATGAGCAGTTCTTC. Its protein is CASSGEGTDYNEQFF. The J gene is TRBJ2-1, the V gene TRBV6-2 or TRBV6-3, with TRBD2 identical over 7 bases. The CDR3 spans 15 residues. Germline lookup yields CDR1 MNHEY and CDR2 SVGEGT. The junction had 7 bases not matched to a gene; V was cut back by 5 bases and J by 3 bases.

The chain is built from TRBV2 and TRBJ2-5; TRBD2 matches 8 bases. The ends lost 2 bases at V and 4 bases at J; junction bases unmatched: 12. Germline assignment: CDR1 SNHLY and CDR2 FYNNEI. The CDR3 covers 17 residues. The CDR3 DNA follows: TGTGCCAGCAGTGAAAGGGGTGGCGGGAGGAATTTAGAGACCCAGTACTTC. As protein: CASSERGGGRNLETQYF. Complete variable domain (other parts from reference TRBV2 and TRBJ2-5): EPEVTQTPSHQVTQMGQEVILRCVPISNHLYFYWYRQILGQKVEFLVSFYNNEISEKSEIFDDQFSVERPDGSNFTLKIRSTKLEDSAMYFCASSERGGGRNLETQYFGPGTRLLVL.

This clonotype came up a few times. At one boundary the junction diverges from the germline segment, which might be a read error. J is TRBJ1-3 and V is TRBV10-1; no clear D. The germline gives CDR1 WNHNN, CDR2 SYGVQD (reference sequence). This CDR3 has 11 amino acids. The CDR3 DNA follows: TGCGCCAGCGGGGTTGGACACACCATATATTTT. It codes for CASGVGHTIYF.

This clonotype has a count of ten or more. The chain combines TRBV3-1 with TRBJ1-2, with D possibly TRBD1 on 6 matching bases. The germline V gene encodes CDR1 LGHDT and CDR2 YNNKEL (reference sequence). V gave up 4 bases and J gave up 14 bases, with 17 bases separating them. The CDR3 is 12 residues long. The CDR3: CASSPLDSECTF. The CDR3, as DNA: TGTGCCAGCAGCCCCCTGGACAGCGAGTGTACCTTC.

At least ten counts were recorded for this clonotype. The rearrangement links TRBV5-1 to TRBJ2-7; 13 bases line up with TRBD2. Germline CDR1 is SGHRS and CDR2 is YFSETQ. The V and J ends lost 6 bases and 5 bases, in that order; junction bases with no gene match: 8. This CDR3 contains 15 residues. As DNA, the CDR3 is TGCGCCAGCACACTGGACGGACTAGCGGGAGACGAGCAGTACTTC. This codes for CASTLDGLAGDEQYF.

This clonotype was counted only a few times. V is TRBV29-1 and J is TRBJ2-7; D gene ambiguous. CDR1 is SQVTM and CDR2 is ANQGSEA in the germline V gene. V shed 0 bases and J shed 2 bases, with 2 bases lying between them. This CDR3 comprises 11 residues. The CDR3 is CSVEDPYEQYF. In nucleotides, the CDR3 is TGCAGCGTTGAAGATCCCTACGAGCAGTACTTC.

This clonotype has at least ten counts. The V gene is TRBV11-2, the J gene TRBJ2-1; 9 bases map to TRBD1. Germline V gene lookup returns CDR1 SGHAT and CDR2 FQNNGV. The CDR3 contains 15 residues. Trimming took 1 base from V and 4 from J; bases not matched to a gene: 2. CDR3 protein: CASSLVGTGYNEQFF. CDR3 bases: TGTGCCAGCAGCTTAGTCGGGACAGGGTACAATGAGCAGTTCTTC. Based on the CDR3 plus reference TRBV11-2 and TRBJ2-1, the full variable domain is EAGVAQSPRYKIIEKRQSVAFWCNPISGHATLYWYQQILGQGPKLLIQFQNNGVVDDSQLPKDRFSAERLKGVDSTLKIQPAKLEDSAVYLCASSLVGTGYNEQFFGPGTRLTVL.

This clonotype was seen repeatedly, ten times or more. The chain employs TRBV14 and TRBJ2-1, with 8 positions matching TRBD1. Unmatched junction bases numbered 6, after V lost 3 bases and J lost 2 bases. The CDR3 contains 16 residues. Germline V gene lookup returns CDR1 SGHDN and CDR2 FVKESK. The CDR3 DNA follows: TGTGCCAGCAGCCACTCGACAGGGGTCCCCTACAATGAGCAGTTCTTC. Protein: CASSHSTGVPYNEQFF.

Points on this clonotype: A much larger clone sits a single nucleotide away, making a read error possible. The chain uses TRBV27 and TRBJ2-3; perhaps TRBD2 as D (5 bases). The CDR3 loop spans 15 amino acids. In germline, CDR1 is MNHEY, CDR2 SMNVEV (reference sequence). V was pared by 7 bases and J by 3 bases, with 17 bases between. DNA for the CDR3: TGTGCCAGCAAAGGAATTTGGCGGGCGACAGATACGCAGTATTTT. This sequence encodes CASKGIWRATDTQYF.

The chain recombines TRBV25-1 with TRBJ2-1, with D maybe TRBD1 (5 bases). The germline V gene has CDR1 MGHDK and CDR2 SYGVNS. The CDR3 is 14 amino acids. V dropped 4 bases and J dropped 0 bases, with 7 bases sitting between them. The CDR3 protein is CASSGGYSYNEQFF. The DNA of the CDR3 is TGTGCCAGCAGTGGGGGCTACTCCTACAATGAGCAGTTCTTC.

The table lists this clonotype with a few counts. The chain joins TRBV6-2 or TRBV6-3 to TRBJ1-6; D not resolved. CDR1 MNHEY and CDR2 SVGEGT come from the germline V gene. The CDR3 sequence is 11 residues long. V dropped 2 bases and J dropped 9 bases, with 2 bases sitting between them. In DNA, the CDR3 is TGTGCCAGCAGTTACAGTTCACCCCTCCACTTT. Protein product: CASSYSSPLHF.

With respect to this clonotype: Being one base from a much bigger clone, this may be a read error. This chain uses TRBV10-3 with TRBJ1-5; D ambiguous. Germline V CDR1 and CDR2: ENHRY, SYGVKD. The length of the CDR3 is 12 residues. CDR3 nucleotides: TGTGCCATCAGTGAGTCGGTGAAGCCCCGGCATTTT. Protein: CAISESVKPRHF.

This clonotype was detected many times. The chain joins TRBV2 to TRBJ2-7, with a possible D match to TRBD1 (5 bases). Trimming shortened V by 6 bases and J by 5 bases, and 11 bases separated the two germline ends. Germline loops: CDR1 SNHLY, CDR2 FYNNEI. The CDR3 runs 12 residues. CDR3 sequence: CASRGPPHEQYF. In nucleotides, the CDR3 is TGTGCCAGCAGGGGGCCTCCCCACGAGCAGTACTTC.

The chain recombines TRBV25-1 with TRBJ1-6, with 7 bases identical to TRBD1. J lost 7 bases, V lost 7 bases, and 7 bases had no gene match. The CDR3 runs to 14 residues. Germline values: CDR1 MGHDK, CDR2 SYGVNS. The CDR3 region is CASNYRGTNSPLHF. CDR3 nucleotides: TGTGCCAGCAATTACAGGGGCACGAATTCACCCCTCCACTTT.

This clonotype was seen many times. The rearrangement links TRBV10-3 to TRBJ2-1, with 11 bases that match TRBD2. From germline, CDR1 is ENHRY and CDR2 SYGVKD. The CDR3 runs to 17 residues. V lost 0 bases, J lost 7 bases, and 8 bases stayed unmatched. CDR3 sequence reads: CAISESASGRLVNEQFF. CDR3 sequence (DNA): TGTGCCATCAGTGAGTCGGCTAGCGGGAGGTTGGTAAATGAGCAGTTCTTC.

This clonotype was found a few times. CDR3 sequence reads: CSASVEKDWYEQYF. The CDR3 coding sequence is TGCAGTGCTAGCGTGGAGAAGGATTGGTACGAGCAGTACTTC. This chain connects TRBV20-1 to TRBJ2-7; no firm D call. The CDR3 is made up of 14 amino acids. V shed 3 bases and J shed 4 bases, with 16 bases lying between them. Germline assignment: CDR1 DFQATT and CDR2 SNEGSKA (reference sequence).

This clonotype was observed many times. The rearrangement joins TRBV11-2 to TRBJ2-3; D perhaps matches TRBD2 (6 bases). This CDR3 contains 14 residues. Trimming took 5 bases from V and 2 from J, leaving 11 bases between them. The germline CDR1 and CDR2 sequences are SGHAT and FQNNGV. This CDR3 is CASSPPGDTDTQYF. CDR3 nucleotides: TGTGCCAGCAGCCCCCCGGGAGACACAGATACGCAGTATTTT.

There are many counts of this clonotype. V and J are TRBV30 and TRBJ1-1, with unresolved D. V was pared by 2 bases and J by 0 bases, with 7 bases between. CDR1 is GTSNPN, CDR2 SVGIG, per germline (reference sequence). The CDR3 is 13 amino acids. The CDR3 loop is CAWSSRLNTEAFF. CDR3 in DNA: TGTGCCTGGAGTAGCAGACTGAACACTGAAGCTTTCTTT.

This clonotype occurred many times. J is TRBJ2-1 and V is TRBV6-2 or TRBV6-3; D may be TRBD1 (6 bases). The V end was cut by 4 bases, the J end by 4 bases, with 8 bases between. The CDR3 runs to 13 residues. The germline V gene encodes CDR1 MNHEY and CDR2 SVGEGT. The CDR3 DNA follows: TGTGCCAGCAGTTCGACAGGTTACAATGAGCAGTTCTTC. Amino acid sequence: CASSSTGYNEQFF.

This chain links TRBV28 with TRBJ2-4, with D perhaps TRBD1 (6 bases). This CDR3 has 13 amino acids. V was pared by 5 bases and J by 6 bases, with 11 bases between. CDR1 is MDHEN, CDR2 SYDVKM, per germline. The CDR3 DNA is TGTGCCAGCAGTCCGGGACACAGAAACATTCAGTACTTC. Protein product: CASSPGHRNIQYF.

This clonotype was observed at least ten times. The gene calls are TRBV7-2 and TRBJ2-3, with TRBD2 matching 7 bases. With 5 bases clipped from V and 0 bases from J, the junction kept 11 bases outside the gene matches. The germline V gene encodes CDR1 SGHTA and CDR2 FQGNSA. The CDR3 is 17 amino acids. CDR3 bases: TGTGCCAGCAGCGGACGGACTAGAGCGCTTAGCACAGATACGCAGTATTTT. Protein sequence: CASSGRTRALSTDTQYF.

The CDR3 bases are TGCGCCAGCAGTTCTCCCCGGACAGGGTTAGGCGAGACCCAGTACTTC. Translating gives CASSSPRTGLGETQYF. The J gene is TRBJ2-5, the V gene TRBV4-1; 8 nucleotides line up with TRBD1. The CDR3 is 16 residues long. Losses at the gene ends were 6 bases for V and 5 bases for J; bases not matched to a gene: 14. CDR1 and CDR2 (germline): MGHRA, YSYEKL.

This clonotype was observed many times. The chain carries TRBV18 and TRBJ1-1; no definite D call. This CDR3 is 12 amino acids long. The V and J ends lost 2 bases and 6 bases respectively, with 7 bases between them. Germline values: CDR1 KGHSH, CDR2 LQKENI. CDR3 region: CASSPDRSEAFF. In nucleotides, the CDR3 is TGTGCCAGCTCACCAGATAGATCTGAAGCTTTCTTT.

Many counts were recorded for this clonotype. The chain joins TRBV5-1 to TRBJ1-5, with D possibly TRBD1 on 5 matching bases. The V and J ends lost 2 bases and 5 bases respectively, with 11 bases between them. The CDR3 contains 14 residues. CDR1 is SGHRS and CDR2 is YFSETQ in the germline V gene. In DNA form, the CDR3 reads TGCGCCAGCAGCTTCGCGGGACGGGATCAGCCCCAGCATTTT. Translated: CASSFAGRDQPQHF.

In this sample, this clonotype turned up many times. The chain has TRBV6-5 and TRBJ2-3, with a weak D call TRBD2 (6 bases). Trimming shortened V by 4 bases and J by 2 bases, and 13 bases separated the two germline ends. The CDR3 is made up of 15 amino acids. Germline-derived CDR1 and CDR2 are MNHEY and SVGAGI. In nucleotides, the CDR3 is TGTGCCAGCAGTTCGCGGAGGGCCGACACAGATACGCAGTATTTT. Its protein is CASSSRRADTDTQYF.

This clonotype came up many times. The CDR3 nucleotides read TGCGCCAGCAGCTTACAGGGGGCACAAAACACTGAAGCTTTCTTT. Protein product: CASSLQGAQNTEAFF. The chain joins TRBV5-1 to TRBJ1-1; 9 positions match TRBD1. V was clipped by 2 bases and J by 2 bases; unmatched bases: 4. Looked up from germline, CDR1 is SGHRS and CDR2 is YFSETQ. The CDR3 has 15 amino acids.

The V gene is TRBV7-9, the J gene TRBJ2-5; 12 nucleotides align to TRBD2. TRBJ2-1 matches the DNA end more closely, so the J call is doubtful. Germline CDR1 and CDR2: SEHNR and FQNEAQ (reference sequence). The CDR3 is 14 amino acids. The CDR3 DNA reads TGTGCCAGCAGGTCTAGCGGGAGGGTAAATGAGCAGTTCTTC. As protein: CASRSSGRVNEQFF.

This clonotype came up many times. The gene calls are TRBV3-1 and TRBJ2-7; TRBD2 matches 12 bases. Germline V CDR1 and CDR2: LGHDT, YNNKEL (reference sequence). The junction had 5 bases not matched to a gene; V was cut back by 0 bases and J by 5 bases. There are 16 residues in the CDR3. The CDR3 nucleotides are TGTGCCAGCAGCCAAGAGAGGACTAGCGGGAACCACGAGCAGTACTTC. This gives the protein CASSQERTSGNHEQYF.

This clonotype showed up many times. The chain uses TRBV2 and TRBJ1-5; the D is unclear. The CDR3 loop spans 15 amino acids. Germline CDR1 reads SNHLY; CDR2 reads FYNNEI. The ends were cut back, 1 base at V and 0 bases at J, with 7 bases in the middle. In DNA, the CDR3 is TGTGCCAGCAGTGAAGAGCCGGGTAGCAATCAGCCCCAGCATTTT. This encodes CASSEEPGSNQPQHF.

This clonotype came up many times. The V and J genes are TRBV2 and TRBJ2-1; possible D gene TRBD1, 6 bases. V lost 6 bases and J 9 bases, leaving 21 bases between the germline ends. Germline V gives CDR1 SNHLY, CDR2 FYNNEI. The CDR3 contains 15 residues. The DNA for the CDR3 is TGTGCCAGCAGAGTAAACAGGGTCTCGTCTGGTGAGCAGTTCTTC. Amino acid sequence: CASRVNRVSSGEQFF. Full variable domain (missing parts from reference TRBV2 and TRBJ2-1): EPEVTQTPSHQVTQMGQEVILRCVPISNHLYFYWYRQILGQKVEFLVSFYNNEISEKSEIFDDQFSVERPDGSNFTLKIRSTKLEDSAMYFCASRVNRVSSGEQFFGPGTRLTVL.

Here the CDR3 reads CAAGDNPYEQYF. CDR3 in DNA: TGTGCCGCTGGGGACAATCCCTACGAGCAGTACTTC. This sequence joins TRBV10-3 and TRBJ2-7; tentatively, D is TRBD1 (6 bases). This CDR3 has 12 residues. From germline, CDR1 is ENHRY and CDR2 SYGVKD. Trimming shortened V by 11 bases and J by 2 bases, and 13 bases separated the two germline ends.